This paragraph reports one T cell receptor (beta chain). Antigen specificity is unknown. Time point denoted: blood 4 weeks post-SBRT, at nephrectomy. The treatment: 15 Gy SBRT to primary tumor, nephrectomy 4 weeks later. Nephrectomy followed 15 Gy stereotactic body radiation by 4 weeks. This renal cell carcinoma was of the clear cell type. Profiling relied on immunoSEQ multiplex PCR, and the TCRdb table lists in-frame clones only, not all of them. Counted here are approximately 92,000 clones, 70% to 90% occurring once; the ten biggest clones make up around 9.4%. The source of the sample is a study of radiation and T cells in renal cell carcinoma. Study-wide points: Without pretreatment biopsies, baseline tumor clonotype presence was undetermined. From baseline, blood top tumor clonotypes peaked at 2 weeks post-radiation.

Germline loops: CDR1 SGHRS, CDR2 YFSETQ. Unmatched junction bases numbered 14, after V lost 5 bases and J lost 10 bases. The CDR3 contains 15 residues. This sequence originates from a man aged 45-65 years with renal cell carcinoma. The genes are TRBV5-1 and TRBJ2-1; TRBD2 agrees at 8 bases. The sequences come from blood, collected from a patient whose treatment included radiotherapy and nephrectomy. CDR3: CASSSSGLGSREQFF. DNA for the CDR3: TGCGCCAGCAGTTCTAGCGGGTTGGGGTCCCGCGAGCAGTTCTTC.